This T cell receptor (beta chain) comes out of a study of blood T cell repertoires in COVID-19. This CDR3 has 16 residues. Trimming removed 5 bases from V and 2 bases from J, with 18 bases in between. CDR1 is PRHDT, CDR2 FYEKMQ, per germline (reference sequence). Sequenced by immunoSEQ multiplex PCR; TCRdb stores in-frame clones only, minus some. The sample includes roughly 330,000 clones, about 91% of them seen just once. The origin of this receptor is a man younger than 45 with COVID-19, enrolled during active disease. This rearrangement joins TRBV13 to TRBJ1-1; D gene ambiguous. Sequenced material: peripheral blood. This CDR3 reads CASSPATRLVNTEAFF. The CDR3 coding sequence is TGTGCCAGCAGCCCGGCCACCCGACTAGTCAACACTGAAGCTTTCTTT. Drawing the rest from reference TRBV13 and TRBJ1-1, the complete variable domain is AAGVIQSPRHLIKEKRETATLKCYPIPRHDTVYWYQQGPGQDPQFLISFYEKMQSDKGSIPDRFSAQQFSDYHSELNMSSLELGDSALYFCASSPATRLVNTEAFFGQGTRLTVV.